This T cell receptor (beta chain) came from a study of shared clonotypes between healthy human individuals (TCRdb year 2020). As for the study more broadly: The cohort included three men and a couple of women between 18 and 49 years of age. To estimate repertoire size and how much clonotype sharing occurs between individuals, the study deeply sequenced the blood TCR repertoires of five healthy adults. To increase sequencing depth and limit assay-specific biases, different laboratories used diverse techniques to prepare libraries and sequence TCR repertoires. Per donor, leukapheresis produced somewhere between about 0.94 and 9.5 billion PBMCs. Study-wide conclusions, independent of this receptor: The small number of donors limited the genetic and exposure-history diversity represented. Sampling was restricted to blood, and TCR repertoires in tissue are likely to differ from TCR repertoires in blood. Pairwise subsampling led to the expectation that sequencing depth would affect the degree of clonotype sharing among donors.

This clone has more than one count but fewer than ten. Its antigen target is currently unknown. The record has no base qualities; no much larger clone is one base away. Donors were healthy HIV-negative adults with no recently reported acute infections or vaccinations. Only Caucasian adults living in Nashville, Tennessee, USA were represented among the donors. For unsorted samples, roughly 86 million PBMCs were counted and genomic DNA was extracted with the QIAamp DNA Blood Mini kit. Blood was obtained by leukapheresis, after which PBMCs were separated by Ficoll-Histopaque density gradient centrifugation and cryopreserved in liquid nitrogen vapor phase. TCR CDR3 regions were amplified from genomic DNA by multiplex PCR using the deep immunoSEQ assay. Extracted genomic DNA from each cell subset was spread evenly across all wells of several immunoSEQ 96-well plates, with each plate serving as a replicate. For unsorted PBMC, each replicate PCR was loaded with about 300 ng genomic DNA, equivalent to 30,000 or so T cell genomes. Genomic DNA from unsorted PBMC was sequenced over ten immunoSEQ deep assay plates. Purified libraries were measured with a Qubit 3.0 fluorometer, size-checked on a Bioanalyzer 2100, and measured again with the KAPA Library Quantification kit. Each immunoSEQ 96-well plate was sequenced on its own single-read 150-cycle Illumina NextSeq 550 flow cell. As for how the authors treated the data: Because the immunoSEQ output held only junctional sequences and lacked quality scores, the filtering could not match the filtering applied to full-length reads. To assign V/J genes and CDR3, sequences were annotated against IMGT germline references using PyIR, a Python wrapper for IgBLAST v1.9. Any read was removed if the V/J assignment was weak (E-value above 1e-6), the CDR3 was missing, or the read contained stop codons, out-of-frame junctions, or ambiguous translated residues. V3J clonotypes were defined as sequences sharing an identical inferred V gene, J gene, and CDR3 amino acid sequence. Percentage overlap between repertoires was computed as shared unique clonotypes divided by the size of the smaller repertoire. Repertoire richness was assessed with RTK rarefaction, the Chao1 estimator, and Recon v2.1 estimates of unobserved clonotypes. This is the immuneACCESS table as TCRdb keeps it, with only in-frame sequences that have V and J called. A part of the clones is gone; compared with another copy, unresolved V genes explain less than half, and the rest is unexplained. The D gene and trimming were derived from the DNA, and the V and J assignments and clone size from that table. The sample has 450,000 to 500,000 clones on record, around 80% of them singletons. The biggest ten clones account for about 12% of the sample.

V loses 2 bases at its end and J loses 4 bases; junction bases beyond the gene matches: 6. CDR1 and CDR2 (SGHRS, YFSETQ) derive from the germline V gene. Measured from the cysteine to the phenylalanine, the CDR3 is 15 residues long. Only CDR3 DNA is held: 45 bases, read in frame from base 1. The receptor was isolated from a woman in her 40s in good health. Some clones in this sample may be carry-over from other donors' samples. Rearrangement joined TRBV5-1 to TRBJ1-2, and 9 junction bases match TRBD1. Sequencing input: PBMCs. The CDR3 region reads CASSFGTGGIYGYTF. The nucleotide sequence is given as TGCGCCAGCAGCTTTGGTACAGGGGGCATCTATGGCTACACCTTC.